This T cell receptor (beta chain) was captured in a study of blood T cell repertoires in COVID-19. Study-level background: The origin of the acute and convalescent COVID-19 samples was the United States, Italy and Spain. T cells, B-cell-depleted T cells, or PBMCs provided the cDNA or gDNA that served as material.

The CDR3 has 14 amino acids. CDR1 and CDR2 from the germline V gene are MGHRA and YSYEKL. With 1 base removed from V and 2 bases from J, the gap between germline ends came to 8 bases. This clone appeared once. Source study methods: How many nucleated cells were present was estimated from reference gene primer amplification. Libraries were prepared by immunoSEQ multiplex PCR; TCRdb keeps only in-frame clonotypes and omits some of them. From that table come the V and J calls and clone size; the DNA was used to work out D and trimming. The repertoire holds fewer than 350,000 clones, with approximately 80% as singletons.

The sequenced sample was peripheral blood. The chain carries TRBV4-1 and TRBJ1-2; no definite D call. This TCR was sampled from a woman in her sixties with active or convalescent COVID-19. The CDR3 coding sequence is TGCGCCAGCAGCCAAGGCCCAGTCAACTATGGCTACACCTTC. This codes for CASSQGPVNYGYTF.